This TCR beta chain derives from a study of PD-1 blockade in classical Hodgkin lymphoma. Sequenced by immunoSEQ multiplex PCR; TCRdb stores in-frame clones only, minus some. The data contain about 84,000 clones, around 90% of them seen just once; the ten biggest clones take up 20% to 25%. The V gene's germline CDR1 is MGHRA and CDR2 YSYEKL. The CDR3 extends over 16 amino acids. V was shortened by 0 bases and J by 4 bases, with 14 bases between the two germline ends. With regard to this clone: Antigen: not known.

Each patient experienced a relapse that followed autologous stem cell transplantation, and brentuximab vedotin exposure varied. Patients' outcomes at their best amounted to complete response, partial response or progressive disease. Study findings and constraints: By cycle point C4D1, TCR diversity had risen significantly in CD4+ cells (but not CD8+ cells).

The chain has TRBV4-1 and TRBJ2-3; TRBD1 or TRBD2 may be the D gene (5 bases each). The input for sequencing was peripheral blood mononuclear cells (PBMCs), taken at baseline. The TCR comes from a human donor with classical Hodgkin lymphoma. The CDR3 region has the DNA TGCGCCAGCAGCCAAGAGTGGGGACGCACCTCAGATACGCAGTATTTT. It specifies CASSQEWGRTSDTQYF.